This T cell receptor (beta chain) was captured by sequencing in a study of blood T cell repertoires in COVID-19. This CDR3 comprises 14 residues. V gave up 0 bases and J gave up 4 bases, with 10 bases separating them. From germline, CDR1 is SGDLS and CDR2 YYNGEE. The repertoire was sequenced with immunoSEQ multiplex PCR; TCRdb's copy has only in-frame clones and lacks some. This sample yields some 190,000 clones, of which 86% are seen a single time; roughly 24% belongs to the top ten. Material for sequencing was PBMCs or T cells enriched from blood (not recorded which). The rearrangement uses TRBV9 and TRBJ1-1; tentative D call: TRBD1 (5 bases). The receptor's source is a woman in her thirties or forties in a cohort exposed to, infected with or recovered from COVID-19 (not recorded which). Here the CDR3 reads CASSVDGGSTEAFF. CDR3 nucleotide sequence: TGTGCCAGCAGCGTAGATGGGGGGAGCACTGAAGCTTTCTTT. The whole variable domain, remainder taken from reference TRBV9 and TRBJ1-1, is DSGVTQTPKHLITATGQRVTLRCSPRSGDLSVYWYQQSLDQGLQFLIQYYNGEERAKGNILERFSAQQFPDLHSELNLSSLELGDSALYFCASSVDGGSTEAFFGQGTRLTVV.